These 19 T cell receptor beta chains came from one sample sequenced in a study of blood T cells in healthy people across ages (dated by TCRdb to between 2015 and 2016). Library creation used 5' RACE. Sequencing was performed on an Illumina HiSeq 2500. The second PCR ran for about 7 to 11 cycles and used a J-beta primer mix along with a sample-barcoded 5' primer. In-frame beta chains were kept once TCRdb had trimmed the public reads at Q25 with fastp and called clones with MiXCR. One record per CDR3 amino acid sequence lists the most common genes and DNA. This sample has some 550,000 distinct CDR3 sequences in its table, and roughly 48% of those were observed once. Clones ranked in the top ten supply under 30% of the sample. Material: blood. All receptors come from a man older than 75 in good health.

This chain connects TRBV10-3 to TRBJ2-7; 11 nucleotides match TRBD1. Germline CDR1 and CDR2: ENHRY and SYGVKD. V lost 4 bases to trimming and J lost 1 base; unmatched junction nucleotides: 3. The CDR3 has 15 residues. DNA of the CDR3: TGTGCCATCAGTGGGGGGACAGGGGGTTCCTACGAGCAGTACTTC. This codes for CAISGGTGGSYEQYF.

This chain uses TRBV7-3 with TRBJ2-7, with 7 bases matching TRBD2. V was clipped by 1 base and J by 3 bases; unmatched bases: 6. The CDR3 contains 15 residues. Germline V lookup: CDR1 SGHTA, CDR2 FQGTGA. CDR3 in DNA: TGTGCCAGCAGCTTAAATCCGGGAGGAGGCTACGAGCAGTACTTC. Encoded protein: CASSLNPGGGYEQYF.

The chain employs TRBV7-2 and TRBJ2-1; 8 bases match TRBD2. J was trimmed by 2 bases and V by 4 bases; bases with no gene match: 10. The CDR3 covers 17 residues. Germline V CDR1 and CDR2: SGHTA, FQGNSA. Here the CDR3 DNA reads TGTGCCAGCAGCTGGGATCTTGCGGGGGGCCCCTACAATGAGCAGTTCTTC. Translated, it gives CASSWDLAGGPYNEQFF.

This clonotype was seen only a few times. The chain is built from TRBV7-2 and TRBJ2-5; no firm D call. CDR1 is SGHTA, CDR2 FQGNSA, per germline. The CDR3 has 13 residues. Trimming took off 5 bases at V and 3 bases at J, with 10 bases between the two ends. CDR3 residues: CASSKGPEETQYF. The CDR3 coding sequence is TGTGCCAGCAGCAAAGGACCAGAAGAGACCCAGTACTTC.

This clonotype was recorded only once. The CDR3 here is CSVNKEWTDLQETQYF. The CDR3 DNA sequence: TGCAGCGTAAATAAAGAGTGGACAGACCTCCAAGAGACCCAGTACTTC. The rearrangement links TRBV29-1 to TRBJ2-5; perhaps TRBD1 as D (6 bases). V lost 6 bases to trimming and J lost 1 base, with 21 bases between them. The CDR3 runs 16 residues. Germline values: CDR1 SQVTM, CDR2 ANQGSEA.

The chain combines TRBV20-1 with TRBJ2-1; D is unresolved. From germline, CDR1 is DFQATT and CDR2 SNEGSKA (reference sequence). There are 14 residues in the CDR3. Trimming took 5 bases from V and 4 from J, leaving 15 bases between them. Written as DNA, the CDR3 is TGCAGTGCTGCCACACTTTTCGGGTACAATGAGCAGTTCTTC. This sequence encodes CSAATLFGYNEQFF.

The chain is built from TRBV20-1 and TRBJ2-7, with TRBD1 as a possible D gene (7 bases). Germline CDR1 reads DFQATT; CDR2 reads SNEGSKA (reference sequence). This CDR3 region has 14 residues. V lost 1 base and J 2 bases, leaving 12 bases between the germline ends. This CDR3 is CSARATGTPYEQYF. The CDR3 region has the DNA TGCAGTGCTAGAGCGACAGGGACTCCCTACGAGCAGTACTTC.

The V and J genes are TRBV29-1 and TRBJ1-5; D is undetermined. Germline assignment: CDR1 SQVTM and CDR2 ANQGSEA. Trimming left V 7 bases short and J 4 bases short, with 11 bases between. The CDR3 contains 12 residues. CDR3 in DNA: TGCAGCGCGAAGGCCGGGAATCAGCCCCAGCATTTT. Amino acid sequence: CSAKAGNQPQHF.

The chain recombines TRBV7-2 with TRBJ2-3; no firm D call. Germline values: CDR1 SGHTA, CDR2 FQGNSA. Trimming pared 4 bases from V and 1 base from J, leaving 6 bases between. The CDR3 is 13 amino acids. DNA for the CDR3: TGTGCCAGCAGCTATAAAGGCACAGATACGCAGTATTTT. It translates to CASSYKGTDTQYF. The full variable domain, completed using reference TRBV7-2 and TRBJ2-3, is GAGVSQSPSNKVTEKGKDVELRCDPISGHTALYWYRQSLGQGLEFLIYFQGNSAPDKSGLPSDRFSAERTGGSVSTLTIQRTQQEDSAVYLCASSYKGTDTQYFGPGTRLTVL.

In its sample, this clonotype was seen a few times. The V gene is TRBV3-1, the J gene TRBJ2-1, with TRBD2 matching over 16 bases. Germline-derived CDR1 and CDR2 are LGHDT and YNNKEL (reference sequence). With V trimmed by 4 bases and J by 10 bases, 10 bases remained unmatched. CDR3 length equals 17 residues. As DNA, the CDR3 is TGTGCCAGCAGCCCCCCCGGGACTAGCGGGAGGGCAGGGGAGCAGTTCTTC. Amino acids: CASSPPGTSGRAGEQFF.

Concerning this clonotype: One end of the junction does not line up with germline, which may come from a read error. This chain uses TRBV7-7 with TRBJ2-7; D possibly corresponds to TRBD1 (7 bases). The end of the DNA fits TRBJ2-5 better, so the J call may be wrong. Germline V CDR1 and CDR2: SSHAT, FNYEAQ (reference sequence). This CDR3 has 17 residues. The CDR3 coding sequence is TGTGCTAGCAGCTTAGGACCGGGGGACAGCCGCTTAGAGACCCAGTACTTC. Translation: CASSLGPGDSRLETQYF.

The CDR3 reads CSVGQGIPGYTF. The CDR3 coding sequence is TGCAGCGTCGGACAGGGAATCCCTGGCTACACCTTC. This sequence joins TRBV29-1 and TRBJ1-2, with 8 bases identical to TRBD1. After removal of 6 bases from V and 7 bases from J, the junction contained 7 bases not matched to a gene. Germline V gives CDR1 SQVTM, CDR2 ANQGSEA. CDR3 length: 12 residues.

The chain employs TRBV20-1 and TRBJ1-2; no firm D call. The germline V gene encodes CDR1 DFQATT and CDR2 SNEGSKA (reference sequence). The CDR3 has 12 amino acids. Deletions cut 4 bases from V and 2 bases from J, with 8 bases between. The CDR3: CSAIPGNYGYTF. DNA for the CDR3: TGCAGTGCTATTCCCGGGAACTATGGCTACACCTTC.

A few counts support this clonotype. The genes are TRBV7-9 and TRBJ2-3, with TRBD1 matching 7 bases. The V segment lost 10 bases and the J segment 0 bases; nucleotides outside the gene matches: 4. The CDR3 sequence is 13 residues long. Germline loops: CDR1 SEHNR, CDR2 FQNEAQ (reference sequence). The CDR3 reads CANGQASTDTQYF. The CDR3 DNA sequence: TGTGCCAACGGACAGGCTAGCACAGATACGCAGTATTTT.

Remarks on this clonotype: A read error may produce the germline difference seen at one junction end. This sequence joins TRBV6-6 and TRBJ2-1; D not certain. Germline V gene data show CDR1 as MNHNY and CDR2 as SVGAGI (reference sequence). The CDR3 totals 14 residues. CDR3 protein: CANSQTQHKNEQFF. CDR3 nucleotides: TGTGCCAACAGTCAGACTCAGCACAAAAATGAGCAGTTCTTC.

Remarks on this clonotype: Relative to the germline gene, one junction end is altered; a read error may explain this. The gene calls are TRBV3-1 and TRBJ1-5, with TRBD1 matching 7 bases. The CDR3 spans 15 residues. CDR1 and CDR2 from the germline V gene are LGHDT and YNNKEL (reference sequence). The CDR3 DNA follows: TGTGTCAGCAGCCAAGGACAGGCAAGGAGTCAGCCCCAGCATTTT. It codes for CVSSQGQARSQPQHF.

This chain links TRBV7-2 with TRBJ2-5, with unresolved D. The V end was cut by 5 bases, the J end by 1 base, with 17 bases between. Germline V CDR1 and CDR2: SGHTA, FQGNSA. This CDR3 region has 16 residues. CDR3 DNA sequence: TGTGCCAGCAGCCCCTTTTCGGTTGGAACCCAAGAGACCCAGTACTTC. Translating gives CASSPFSVGTQETQYF.

The chain combines TRBV11-2 with TRBJ2-3; a possible D gene is TRBD2 (5 bases). Germline V gene lookup returns CDR1 SGHAT and CDR2 FQNNGV. The CDR3 has 16 residues. V lost 7 bases and J 2 bases, leaving 19 bases between the germline ends. The CDR3 spells CASTTRLAPITDTQYF. The CDR3 DNA reads TGTGCCAGCACCACTAGGCTAGCCCCTATCACAGATACGCAGTATTTT.

The CDR3 region has the DNA TGTGCCAGCAGCCCCGGACTAGCCATAGGGGCGGGGGGGACCCAGTACTTC. Residues: CASSPGLAIGAGGTQYF. The J gene is TRBJ2-5, the V gene TRBV2, with TRBD2 matching over 8 bases. This CDR3 is 17 amino acids long. J gave up 7 bases and V 6 bases, and 19 bases lay outside the gene matches. Germline V gene data show CDR1 as SNHLY and CDR2 as FYNNEI.